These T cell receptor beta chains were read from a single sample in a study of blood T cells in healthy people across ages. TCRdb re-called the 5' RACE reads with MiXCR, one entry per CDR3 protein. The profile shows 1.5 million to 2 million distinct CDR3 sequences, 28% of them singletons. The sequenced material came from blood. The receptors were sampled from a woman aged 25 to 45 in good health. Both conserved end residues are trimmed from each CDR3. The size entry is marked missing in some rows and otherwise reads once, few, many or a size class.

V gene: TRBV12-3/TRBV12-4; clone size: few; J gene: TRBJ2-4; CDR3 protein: ASRSGLSDSKNIQY
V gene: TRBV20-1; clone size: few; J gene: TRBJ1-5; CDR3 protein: SASRTGHSNQPQH
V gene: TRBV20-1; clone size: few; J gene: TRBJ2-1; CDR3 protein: SAVAWLAGTYNEQF
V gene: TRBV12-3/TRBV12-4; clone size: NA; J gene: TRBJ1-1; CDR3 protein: ASSPPRGRGTEAF
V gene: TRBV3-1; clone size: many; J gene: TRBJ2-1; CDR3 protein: ASSRAYNEQF
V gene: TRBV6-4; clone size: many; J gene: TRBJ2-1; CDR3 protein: ASSEGPAVYNEQF
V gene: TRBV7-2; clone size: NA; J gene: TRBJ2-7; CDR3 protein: ASSPSGRLGEQY
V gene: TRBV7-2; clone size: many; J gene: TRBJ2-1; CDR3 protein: ASSPNGRALHEQF
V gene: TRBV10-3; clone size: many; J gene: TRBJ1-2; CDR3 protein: AIMGTENYGYT
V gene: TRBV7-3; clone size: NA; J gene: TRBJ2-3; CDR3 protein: ASRSLRGSTDTQY
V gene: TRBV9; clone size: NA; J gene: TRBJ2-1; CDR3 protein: ASSPPGRNNEQF
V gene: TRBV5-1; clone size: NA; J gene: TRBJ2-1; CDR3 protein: ASSLRDRGRDEQF
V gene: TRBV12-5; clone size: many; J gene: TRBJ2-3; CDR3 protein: ASGSPVGTDTQY
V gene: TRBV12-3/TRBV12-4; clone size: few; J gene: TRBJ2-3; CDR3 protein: ASSSNPGLPSTDTQY
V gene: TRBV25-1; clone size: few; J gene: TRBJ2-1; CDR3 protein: ASSEAGSNEQF
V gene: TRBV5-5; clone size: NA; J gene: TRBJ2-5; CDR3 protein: ASSSGGSGQETQY
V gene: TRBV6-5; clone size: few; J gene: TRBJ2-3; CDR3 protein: ASSYTGLAGGVGTDTQY
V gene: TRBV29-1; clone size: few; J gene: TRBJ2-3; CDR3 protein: SAGGGTSTDTQY
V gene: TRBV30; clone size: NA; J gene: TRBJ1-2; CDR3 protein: AWSPPGGRGYGYT
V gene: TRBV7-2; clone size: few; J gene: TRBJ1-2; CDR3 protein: ASSLEAGRVGYGYT
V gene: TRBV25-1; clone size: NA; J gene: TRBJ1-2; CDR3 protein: ASSSAEGGGYT
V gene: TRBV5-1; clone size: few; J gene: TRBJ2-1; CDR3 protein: ASSLRLGRAGGLREQF
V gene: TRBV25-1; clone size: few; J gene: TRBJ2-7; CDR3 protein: ASSEPGQGEQY
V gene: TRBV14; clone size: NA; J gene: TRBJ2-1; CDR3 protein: ASSIAGGRNRNEQF
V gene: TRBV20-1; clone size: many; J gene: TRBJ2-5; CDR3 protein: SAKQGPQETQY
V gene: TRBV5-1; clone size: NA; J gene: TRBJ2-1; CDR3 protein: ASSLTGTPIEQF
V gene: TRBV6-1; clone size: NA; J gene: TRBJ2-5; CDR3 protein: ASSGSYGRVGETQY
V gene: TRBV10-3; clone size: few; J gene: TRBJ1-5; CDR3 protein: AIPSPAPAPRGTLPIDQPQH
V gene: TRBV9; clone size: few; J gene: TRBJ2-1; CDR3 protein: ASSPRGSGGLSSYNEQF
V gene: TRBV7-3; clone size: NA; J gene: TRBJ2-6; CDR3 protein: ASSLRKRTGANVLT
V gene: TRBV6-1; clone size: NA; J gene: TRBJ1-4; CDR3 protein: ASRSDRPSTNEKLF
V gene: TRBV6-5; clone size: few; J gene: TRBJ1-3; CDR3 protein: ASSYSGPSGNTIY
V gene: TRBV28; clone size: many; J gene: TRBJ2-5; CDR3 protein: ASSLPPASGVETQY
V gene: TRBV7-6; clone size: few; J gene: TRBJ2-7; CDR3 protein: ASSHSLGGSVAEQY
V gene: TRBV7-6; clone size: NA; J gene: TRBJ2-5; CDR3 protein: ASSLDVGTTKETQY
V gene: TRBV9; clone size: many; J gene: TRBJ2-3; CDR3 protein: AGSVTTSGTDTQY
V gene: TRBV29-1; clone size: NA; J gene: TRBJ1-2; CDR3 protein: SETGTGVLGYT